A selection of T cell receptor beta chains follows, all from one sample in a study of immune evolution from preneoplasia to lung adenocarcinoma. Clones were sequenced by immunoSEQ multiplex PCR, and TCRdb holds only the in-frame ones, with some missing. The repertoire holds 3,000 or so clones, with 85% to 90% as singletons. Sample: FFPE adjacent normal lung tissue. Source of these receptors: a person aged 60-79 years with lung adenocarcinoma. Each CDR3 is given with its conserved first and last residue. Fields, in order: V gene, D gene, J gene, clone size, CDR3 DNA, CDR3 protein. A D gene is named only where the DNA matches it firmly. A row's size may be missing; if present it is once, few, many or a size class.

TRBV15	-	TRBJ1-1	-	TGTGCCACCAGCTCCCCCCCGAACACTGAAGCTTTCTTT	CATSSPPNTEAFF
TRBV28	TRBD1	TRBJ1-3	-	TGTGCCAGCAGTTCTCCGACAGGGGTATCTGGAAACACCATATATTTT	CASSSPTGVSGNTIYF
TRBV5-6	TRBD1	TRBJ1-5	-	TGTGCCAGCAGCTTCTCGGGACAGGGGAATCAGCCCCAGCATTTT	CASSFSGQGNQPQHF
TRBV7-2	TRBD1	TRBJ1-1	-	TGTGCCAGCAGCCCACAGGGGTGGAGGACTGAAGCTTTCTTT	CASSPQGWRTEAFF
TRBV18	TRBD1	TRBJ1-6	-	TGTGCCAGCTCATCCGGGACAGGGGGCGCGGCACCCCTCCACTTT	CASSSGTGGAAPLHF
TRBV2	-	TRBJ2-7	-	TGTGCCAGCAGTGAAGGGTGGCAGGGGTACGAGCAGTACTTC	CASSEGWQGYEQYF
TRBV30	TRBD1	TRBJ2-5	-	TGTGCCTGGAGTGACCAGGGACAGTTCCAAGAGACCCAGTACTTC	CAWSDQGQFQETQYF
TRBV27	-	TRBJ2-1	-	TGTGCCAGCAGTCCACCGTCCCAAATCGAGCAGTTCTTC	CASSPPSQIEQFF
TRBV19	TRBD2	TRBJ2-1	-	TGTGCCAGTACCCGAGGTAGCGGGGGGATGAGGGGTTATGAGCAGTTCTTC	CASTRGSGGMRGYEQFF
TRBV6-1	TRBD2	TRBJ2-5	-	TGTGCCAGCAACCTTGGGGGGGGTGGGGAGACCCAGTACTTC	CASNLGGGGETQYF
TRBV15	-	TRBJ2-5	-	TGTGCCACCAGCAGAGTTCCAGAAGAGACCCAGTACTTC	CATSRVPEETQYF
TRBV9	-	TRBJ1-3	-	TGTGCCAGCAGCGTAGCTACGGGAAACACCATATATTTT	CASSVATGNTIYF
TRBV6-4	TRBD1	TRBJ2-6	-	TGTGCCAGCAGTGACCCACCGGGACAGGGATCCGGGGCCAACGTCCTGACTTTC	CASSDPPGQGSGANVLTF
TRBV6-1	-	TRBJ1-1	once	TGTGCCAGCAGTAATTTGAACACTGAAGCTTTCTTT	CASSNLNTEAFF
TRBV4-1	TRBD2	TRBJ2-7	-	TGCGCCAGCAGCCAATCCGGGACTAGAGATTACGAGCAGTACTTC	CASSQSGTRDYEQYF
TRBV7-2	TRBD1	TRBJ2-1	-	TGTGCCAGCAGCCCCGGACAGGGATACAATGAGCAGTTCTTC	CASSPGQGYNEQFF
TRBV6-1	-	TRBJ2-1	-	TGTGCCAGCAGTGAACAACCAGGGGTCGATGAGCAGTTCTTC	CASSEQPGVDEQFF
TRBV27	-	TRBJ2-2	few	TGTGCCAGCACTGCCAAGTGGGACCACAACACCGGGGAGCTGTTTTTT	CASTAKWDHNTGELFF
TRBV4-2	-	TRBJ2-7	few	TGTGCCAGCAGCCAAGACCATCAGGGGTCCTACGAGCAGTACTTC	CASSQDHQGSYEQYF
TRBV28	-	TRBJ2-3	once	TGTGCCAGCAGATTCTCAGGCCGAGGCACAGATACGCAGTATTTT	CASRFSGRGTDTQYF
TRBV30	TRBD1	TRBJ2-3	-	TGTGCCTGGAGTCGACAGGGACGCTTAGCGGATACGCAGTATTTT	CAWSRQGRLADTQYF
TRBV11-3	-	TRBJ1-6	-	TGTGCCAGCAGCTCACAAGTGAATTCACCCCTCCACTTT	CASSSQVNSPLHF
TRBV5-1	-	TRBJ1-6	-	TGCGCCAGCAGCTTGACAGGGCCTAATTCACCCCTCCACTTT	CASSLTGPNSPLHF
TRBV5-8	TRBD1	TRBJ2-3	-	TGTGCCGGGTTACGGACAGGGGACACAGATACGCAGTATTTT	CAGLRTGDTDTQYF
TRBV5-1	-	TRBJ2-1	-	TGCGCCAGCAGCTCGGACGGGGAGCAGTTCTTC	CASSSDGEQFF
TRBV7-9	-	TRBJ1-6	-	TGTGCCAGCAGCTCCCTTCCGATCGGGGCCTCCTATAATTCACCCCTCCACTTT	CASSSLPIGASYNSPLHF
TRBV2	TRBD2	TRBJ2-3	-	TGTGCCAGCAGTTCCACCTCGGGACTAGCATCAGATACGCAGTATTTT	CASSSTSGLASDTQYF
TRBV30	-	TRBJ2-2	-	TGTGCCTGGGACCCCGGGGTTAAGACCGGGGAGCTGTTTTTT	CAWDPGVKTGELFF
TRBV7-3	-	TRBJ1-6	-	TGTGCCAGCAGTGTTACGGCACCCCTCCACTTT	CASSVTAPLHF
TRBV6-1	-	TRBJ2-2	once	TGTGCCAGCAGTGAATCTTACAACAGGGAGAACACCGGGGAGCTGTTTTTT	CASSESYNRENTGELFF
TRBV30	TRBD2	TRBJ2-7	-	TGTGCCTGGAGTGTGCTAGCGGGGGGGTCATACGAGCAGTACTTC	CAWSVLAGGSYEQYF
TRBV6-6	-	TRBJ1-2	-	TGTGCCAGCAACCCAGGCGACAACTATGGCTACACCTTC	CASNPGDNYGYTF
TRBV7-8	-	TRBJ2-5	-	TGTGCCAGCAGCACAACTTCGGTGGGGGGAGAGACCCAGTACTTC	CASSTTSVGGETQYF
TRBV11-2	-	TRBJ2-1	-	TGTGCCAGCAGCTTAACGTACAATGAGCAGTTCTTC	CASSLTYNEQFF
TRBV18	TRBD1	TRBJ2-1	-	TGTGCCAGCTCACCCGGGACAGCTTACAATGAGCAGTTCTTC	CASSPGTAYNEQFF
TRBV15	-	TRBJ1-4	-	TGTGCCACCAGCAGAGTGTTTACGGGAACTACTGAAAAACTGTTTTTT	CATSRVFTGTTEKLFF
TRBV6-5	TRBD1	TRBJ2-3	-	TGTGCCAGCAGGGAACAGGGGACAGATACGCAGTATTTT	CASREQGTDTQYF
TRBV9	-	TRBJ1-3	-	TGTGCCAGCAGCCGACGAGGGGGGGGAGGAAACACCATATATTTT	CASSRRGGGGNTIYF
TRBV7-9	-	TRBJ1-2	-	TGTGCCAGCTCTGCAGCGACACTCTATGGCTACACCTTC	CASSAATLYGYTF
TRBV4-1	-	TRBJ2-5	-	TGCGCCAGCAGCCAAGATGCCCTGGAAACATTCCAAGAGACCCAGTACTTC	CASSQDALETFQETQYF
TRBV19	-	TRBJ1-2	-	TGTGCCATCTCGAGGGAGAATGGCTATGGCTACACCTTC	CAISRENGYGYTF
TRBV19	-	TRBJ2-7	-	TGTGCCAGTAGTATCAGGAGTCAGGGGACCTACGAGCAGTACTTC	CASSIRSQGTYEQYF
TRBV23-1	-	TRBJ1-2	few	TGCGCCAGCAGTCACTTTCGGTATGGCTACACCTTC	CASSHFRYGYTF
TRBV14	-	TRBJ1-1	-	TGTGCCAGCAGCCAACAGAGCAACACTGAAGCTTTCTTT	CASSQQSNTEAFF
TRBV11-1	-	TRBJ2-3	-	TGTGCCAGCAGCCCACGGACCGCACCTAGCACAGATACGCAGTATTTT	CASSPRTAPSTDTQYF
TRBV14	TRBD1	TRBJ2-2	-	TGTGCCAGCAGCCGCTTCCTTTTAACAGGGGCGGACACCGGGGAGCTGTTTTTT	CASSRFLLTGADTGELFF
TRBV30	TRBD2	TRBJ2-2	-	TGTGCCTGGAAGCGGGGGGGCCAGAACACCGGGGAGCTGTTTTTT	CAWKRGGQNTGELFF
TRBV27	TRBD1	TRBJ1-2	-	TGTGCCAGCAGTCCAGGACAGGGGGCTAGCAACTATGGCTACACCTTC	CASSPGQGASNYGYTF
TRBV6-1	-	TRBJ2-7	-	TGTGCCAGCAGTGATGACAGCTTTTCCTCCTACGAGCAGTACTTC	CASSDDSFSSYEQYF
TRBV7-3	-	TRBJ2-3	-	TGTGCCAGCAGCTTATCACAGGGTGACGATACGCAGTATTTT	CASSLSQGDDTQYF
TRBV19	TRBD1	TRBJ1-1	-	TGTGCCAGTAGTCCGACGGGACAGGACACTGAAGCTTTCTTT	CASSPTGQDTEAFF
TRBV29-1	TRBD1	TRBJ2-7	-	TGCAGCGTTGAAGAGACAGGACAGGGTTCCTACGAGCAGTACTTC	CSVEETGQGSYEQYF
TRBV7-3	TRBD1	TRBJ2-5	-	TGTGCCAGCAGCTTCCCCCTCGGGACAGCACAAGAGACCCAGTACTTC	CASSFPLGTAQETQYF
TRBV7-9	-	TRBJ2-1	-	TGTGCCAGCAGCGGGACCGCAGAGCGGCGTAACAATGAGCAGTTCTTC	CASSGTAERRNNEQFF
TRBV19	-	TRBJ2-1	-	TGTGCCAGTAGTAAGGGCGGTCGAGGCGTGAACAATGAGCAGTTCTTC	CASSKGGRGVNNEQFF
TRBV4-1	-	TRBJ2-1	-	TGCGCCAGCAGCCAAGAACAACCGAGCTCCTACAATGAGCAGTTCTTC	CASSQEQPSSYNEQFF
TRBV29-1	TRBD2	TRBJ2-3	-	TGCAGCGTCCGCGGACTAGCACGAGATACGCAGTATTTT	CSVRGLARDTQYF
TRBV7-9	-	TRBJ1-2	-	TGTGCCAGCAGCTTAGTTTCGGGCAGGGTTAACTATGGCTACACCTTC	CASSLVSGRVNYGYTF
TRBV2	-	TRBJ2-7	once	TGTGCCAGCAGAACTGACGGATACGAGCAGTACTTC	CASRTDGYEQYF
TRBV5-1	-	TRBJ1-6	-	TGCGCCAGCAGCTGGGACGGAAATTCACCCCTCCACTTT	CASSWDGNSPLHF